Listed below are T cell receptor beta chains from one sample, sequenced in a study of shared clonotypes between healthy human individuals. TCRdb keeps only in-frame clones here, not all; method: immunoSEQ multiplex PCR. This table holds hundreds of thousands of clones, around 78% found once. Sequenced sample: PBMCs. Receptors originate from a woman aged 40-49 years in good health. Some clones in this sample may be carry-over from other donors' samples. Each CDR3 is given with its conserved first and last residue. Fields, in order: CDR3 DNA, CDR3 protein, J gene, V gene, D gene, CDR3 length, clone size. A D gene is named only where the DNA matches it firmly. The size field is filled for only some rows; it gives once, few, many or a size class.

TGTGCCAGCAGCCGGGGCAGGGGGTACGAGCAGTACTTC,CASSRGRGYEQYF,TRBJ2-7,TRBV7-2,TRBD1,13,.
TGTGCCAGCAGCTCGCCGGGACCGACGTCGGGTGGCTACACCTTC,CASSSPGPTSGGYTF,TRBJ1-2,TRBV28,.,15,.
TGTGCCAGCTTGGGTCCGAGGGCAACTAATGAAAAACTGTTTTTT,CASLGPRATNEKLFF,TRBJ1-4,TRBV28,.,15,once
TGTGCCAGCAGCGCTAGCGGGTTTAACGAGCAGTACTTC,CASSASGFNEQYF,TRBJ2-7,TRBV28,TRBD2,13,.
TGTGCCAGCAGCAAAGGTCCTGTACGGTCTCAAGAGACCCAGTACTTC,CASSKGPVRSQETQYF,TRBJ2-5,TRBV21-1,.,16,.
TGTGCCAGCAGCTTGGAATCCTGGACAAGCTCCTACGAGCAGTACTTC,CASSLESWTSSYEQYF,TRBJ2-7,TRBV5-5,.,16,.
TGTGCCAGCAGCACATCCCGGGGTAGCTCCTACGAGCAGTACTTC,CASSTSRGSSYEQYF,TRBJ2-7,TRBV6-5,.,15,.
TGTGCCAGCAGCTTCAGACTAGGGCCCTGGGAGACCCAGTACTTC,CASSFRLGPWETQYF,TRBJ2-5,TRBV7-9,.,15,once
TGTGCCAGTAGTGCCATAGGGGGCGTCACCTCTGGGGCCAACGTCCTGACTTTC,CASSAIGGVTSGANVLTF,TRBJ2-6,TRBV19,TRBD1,18,.
TGTGCCAGCAGTGCGAGACCTTGGCGGGCCGGGGAGCTGTTTTTT,CASSARPWRAGELFF,TRBJ2-2,TRBV2,.,15,many
TGTGCCAGCAGTAGGGAGGGCCGGGTAGAGACCCAGTACTTC,CASSREGRVETQYF,TRBJ2-5,TRBV5-5,TRBD2,14,.
TGTGCCAGCAGCCCCGTTCTAGAACCACCTAGCACAGATACGCAGTATTTT,CASSPVLEPPSTDTQYF,TRBJ2-3,TRBV11-2,.,17,.
TGTGCCAGCAGCAAGGGCCCTCAAGAGACCCAGTACTTC,CASSKGPQETQYF,TRBJ2-5,TRBV7-9,.,13,once
TGTGCCTTATCATCCCGGAGGGGGTACCAAGAGACCCAGTACTTC,CALSSRRGYQETQYF,TRBJ2-5,TRBV30,.,15,few
TGTGCCAGCTCACCATCGGCACCAGGATCTGGAAACACCATATATTTT,CASSPSAPGSGNTIYF,TRBJ1-3,TRBV18,.,16,.
TGTGCCATCAGTGAGTCGGAACAGGGGGCCCCCTACGAGCAGTACTTC,CAISESEQGAPYEQYF,TRBJ2-7,TRBV10-3,TRBD1,16,few
TGTGCCAGCAGTTCCCCGTTGAGGGGGGGCGGACGTGAAAAACTGTTTTTT,CASSSPLRGGGREKLFF,TRBJ1-4,TRBV28,.,17,.
TGTGCCAGCCTTCAGGGCGGGAGCAGATACGAGCAGTACTTC,CASLQGGSRYEQYF,TRBJ2-7,TRBV7-2,TRBD2,14,.
TGTGCCAGCAGTGCGGGACACCAGAACACTGAAGCTTTCTTT,CASSAGHQNTEAFF,TRBJ1-1,TRBV6-1,.,14,.
TGCGCCAGCAGCTTGGACGGGGACTCGAACACCGGGGAGCTGTTTTTT,CASSLDGDSNTGELFF,TRBJ2-2,TRBV5-1,.,16,.
TGTGCCATCTGGATCAGCGGGAGGGTGAACAATGAGCAGTTCTTC,CAIWISGRVNNEQFF,TRBJ2-1,TRBV10-3,TRBD2,15,.
TGTGCCAGCAGCCGGACTAGCGGCCAAGGAAACATTCAGTACTTC,CASSRTSGQGNIQYF,TRBJ2-4,TRBV7-2,TRBD2,15,.
TGCGCCAGCAGCCAAGATGAGTATCTCACTGAAGCTTTCTTT,CASSQDEYLTEAFF,TRBJ1-1,TRBV4-3,.,14,.
TGTGCCAGCAGCTTAGCAGGCGCCTACGAGCAGTACTTC,CASSLAGAYEQYF,TRBJ2-7,TRBV7-9,.,13,.